The clone carrying this T cell receptor beta chain was detected a few times. This CDR3 is 15 amino acids long. Per germline, CDR1 SGHAT and CDR2 FQNNGV. With V trimmed by 5 bases and J by 1 base, 6 bases remained unmatched. The source of the sample is a study of regulatory T cells in long-lasting Graves disease. As to time point: persistent/refractory GD, antithyroid drugs over 5 years with positive TRAb. The TCR library was made from RNA that had been extracted from PBMCs in TRIzol. TCR beta libraries were built with iRepertoire HTBI primers and Arm-PCR of CDR3 regions. TCRdb called the multiplex PCR reads again in MiXCR, with one record for every CDR3 protein. The sample has about 660,000 distinct CDR3 sequences; about 32% are singletons.

V is TRBV11-2 and J is TRBJ2-3; TRBD2 aligns across 7 bases. This clonotype was obtained from a female donor with Graves disease. Specimen: peripheral blood mononuclear cells (PBMCs), collected when the disease was refractory, from a patient treated with antithyroid drugs. DNA for the CDR3: TGTGCCAGCAGCCTAGCGGTTGGGGGCACAGATACGCAGTATTTT. Translated, it gives CASSLAVGGTDTQYF.